Here is one TCR beta chain with its context. Germline lookup yields CDR1 SGHTA and CDR2 FQGNSA. This CDR3 is built from 14 residues. With 5 bases clipped from V and 9 bases from J, the junction kept 7 bases outside the gene matches. As handled by the study authors: By means of reference gene primer amplification, nucleated cell counts were estimated. Sequenced by immunoSEQ multiplex PCR; TCRdb stores in-frame clones only, minus some. For V, J and clone size, that table is used; D and trimming come from the DNA. The sample has around 200,000 clones, under 80% seen once. The sample is drawn from a study of blood T cell repertoires in COVID-19. Across the whole study: The United States, Italy and Spain supplied acute and convalescent COVID-19 samples.

The source is a woman between 50 and 59 years old with acute or convalescent COVID-19. This rearrangement joins TRBV7-2 to TRBJ2-7; 13 bases map to TRBD2. The specimen sequenced was peripheral blood. CDR3 nucleotide sequence: TGTGCCAGCAGCGGTAGGACTAGCGGGAGAGGGCAGTACTTC. It specifies CASSGRTSGRGQYF.